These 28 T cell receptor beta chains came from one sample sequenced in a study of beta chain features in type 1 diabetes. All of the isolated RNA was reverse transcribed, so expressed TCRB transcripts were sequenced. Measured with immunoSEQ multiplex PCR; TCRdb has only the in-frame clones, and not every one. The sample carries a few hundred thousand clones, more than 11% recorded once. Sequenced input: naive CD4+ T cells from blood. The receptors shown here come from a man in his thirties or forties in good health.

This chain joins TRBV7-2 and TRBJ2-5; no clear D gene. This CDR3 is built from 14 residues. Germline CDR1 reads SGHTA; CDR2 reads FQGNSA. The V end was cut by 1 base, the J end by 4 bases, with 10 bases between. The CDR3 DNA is TGTGCCAGCAGCTTAGGTGGTGCCTTAGAGACCCAGTACTTC. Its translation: CASSLGGALETQYF.

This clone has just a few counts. CDR3 nucleotide sequence: TGTGCCAGCAGCTTGGCGGACTACGAGCAGTACGTC. Amino acids: CASSLADYEQYV. The J gene is TRBJ2-7, the V gene TRBV7-9; D gene unclear. Germline V gene data show CDR1 as SEHNR and CDR2 as FQNEAQ (reference sequence). The CDR3 runs to 12 residues. V lost 3 bases, J lost 3 bases, and 6 bases lay in between.

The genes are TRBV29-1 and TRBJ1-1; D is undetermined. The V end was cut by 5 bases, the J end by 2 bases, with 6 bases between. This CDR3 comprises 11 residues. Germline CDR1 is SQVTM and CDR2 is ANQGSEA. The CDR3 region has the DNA TGCAGCGTTACCTTAAACACTGAAGCTTTCTTT. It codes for CSVTLNTEAFF.

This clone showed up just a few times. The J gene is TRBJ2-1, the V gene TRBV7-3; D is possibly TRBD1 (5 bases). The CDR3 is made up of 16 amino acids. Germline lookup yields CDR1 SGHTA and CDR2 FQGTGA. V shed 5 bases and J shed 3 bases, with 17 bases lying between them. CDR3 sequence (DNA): TGTGCCAGCAGCCCGACGGACAATGTGAACTACAATGAGCAGTTCTTC. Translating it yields CASSPTDNVNYNEQFF.

CDR3 sequence reads: CASSLGGSTDTQYF. The CDR3 DNA is TGTGCCAGCAGCTTAGGGGGCAGCACAGATACGCAGTATTTT. The chain couples TRBV5-4 to TRBJ2-3, with 7 bases identical to TRBD1. Per germline, CDR1 SGHNT and CDR2 YYREEE (reference sequence). This CDR3 contains 14 residues. J gave up 0 bases and V 2 bases, and 0 bases lay outside the gene matches.

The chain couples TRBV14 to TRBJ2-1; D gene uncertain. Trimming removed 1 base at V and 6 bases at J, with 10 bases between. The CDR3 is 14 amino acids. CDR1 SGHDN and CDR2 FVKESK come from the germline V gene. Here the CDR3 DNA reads TGTGCCAGCAGCCAAGCACACAGCCTCAATGAGCAGTTCTTC. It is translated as CASSQAHSLNEQFF. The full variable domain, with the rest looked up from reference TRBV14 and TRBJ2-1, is EAGVTQFPSHSVIEKGQTVTLRCDPISGHDNLYWYRRVMGKEIKFLLHFVKESKQDESGMPNNRFLAERTGGTYSTLKVQPAELEDSGVYFCASSQAHSLNEQFFGPGTRLTVL.

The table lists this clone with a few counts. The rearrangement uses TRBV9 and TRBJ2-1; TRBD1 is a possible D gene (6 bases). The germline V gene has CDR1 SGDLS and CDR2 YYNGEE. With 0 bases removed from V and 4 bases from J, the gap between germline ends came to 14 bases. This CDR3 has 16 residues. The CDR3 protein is CASSVEGRGTYNEQFF. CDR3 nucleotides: TGTGCCAGCAGCGTAGAGGGCAGGGGAACTTACAATGAGCAGTTCTTC.

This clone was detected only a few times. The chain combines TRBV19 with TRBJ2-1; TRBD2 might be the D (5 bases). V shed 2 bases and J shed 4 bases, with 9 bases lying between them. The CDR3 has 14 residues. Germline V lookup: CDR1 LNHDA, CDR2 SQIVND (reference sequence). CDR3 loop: CASSIRGEYNEQFF. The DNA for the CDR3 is TGTGCCAGTAGTATACGGGGAGAATACAATGAGCAGTTCTTC.

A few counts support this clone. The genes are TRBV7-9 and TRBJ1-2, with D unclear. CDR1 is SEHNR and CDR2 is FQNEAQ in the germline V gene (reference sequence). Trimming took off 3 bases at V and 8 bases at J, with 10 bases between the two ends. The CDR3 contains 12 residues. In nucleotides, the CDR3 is TGTGCCAGCAGCTTGGGCGGCCGAGGCTACACCTTC. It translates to CASSLGGRGYTF.

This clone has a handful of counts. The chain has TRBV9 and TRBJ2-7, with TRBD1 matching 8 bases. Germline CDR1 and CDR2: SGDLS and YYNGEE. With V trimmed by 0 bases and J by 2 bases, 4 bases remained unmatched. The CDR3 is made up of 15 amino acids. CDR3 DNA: TGTGCCAGCAGCGTAGCACAGGGGGTACCCTACGAGCAGTACTTC. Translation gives CASSVAQGVPYEQYF.

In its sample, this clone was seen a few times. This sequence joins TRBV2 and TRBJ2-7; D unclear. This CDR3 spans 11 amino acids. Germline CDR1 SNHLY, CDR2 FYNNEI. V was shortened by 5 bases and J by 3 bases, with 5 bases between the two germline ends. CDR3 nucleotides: TGTGCCAGCAGTAACAACTACGAGCAGTACGTC. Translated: CASSNNYEQYV.

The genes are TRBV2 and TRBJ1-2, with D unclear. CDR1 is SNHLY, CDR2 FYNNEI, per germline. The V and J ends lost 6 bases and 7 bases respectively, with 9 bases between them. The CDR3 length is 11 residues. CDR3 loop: CASSPGGGYTF. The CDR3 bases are TGTGCCAGCAGCCCCGGTGGTGGCTACACCTTC.

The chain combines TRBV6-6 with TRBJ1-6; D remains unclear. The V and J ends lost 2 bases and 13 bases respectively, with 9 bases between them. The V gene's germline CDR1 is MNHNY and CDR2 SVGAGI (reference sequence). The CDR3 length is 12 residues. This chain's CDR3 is CASSYPEEPLHF. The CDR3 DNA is TGTGCCAGCAGTTACCCCGAGGAGCCCCTCCACTTT.

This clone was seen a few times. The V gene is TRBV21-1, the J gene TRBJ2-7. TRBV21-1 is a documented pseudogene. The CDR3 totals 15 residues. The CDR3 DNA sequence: TGTGCCAGCAGCATACTTAGACTCTCCAGAGGGGAGCAGTACGTC. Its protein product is CASSILRLSRGEQYV.

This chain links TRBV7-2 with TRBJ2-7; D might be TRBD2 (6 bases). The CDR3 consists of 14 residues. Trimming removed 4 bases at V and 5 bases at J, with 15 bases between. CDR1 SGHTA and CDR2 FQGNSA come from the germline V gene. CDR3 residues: CASSSPGLGNEQYF. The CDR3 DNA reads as TGTGCCAGCAGCTCCCCGGGACTTGGGAACGAGCAGTACTTC. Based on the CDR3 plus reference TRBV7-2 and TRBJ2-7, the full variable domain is GAGVSQSPSNKVTEKGKDVELRCDPISGHTALYWYRQSLGQGLEFLIYFQGNSAPDKSGLPSDRFSAERTGGSVSTLTIQRTQQEDSAVYLCASSSPGLGNEQYFGPGTRLTVT.

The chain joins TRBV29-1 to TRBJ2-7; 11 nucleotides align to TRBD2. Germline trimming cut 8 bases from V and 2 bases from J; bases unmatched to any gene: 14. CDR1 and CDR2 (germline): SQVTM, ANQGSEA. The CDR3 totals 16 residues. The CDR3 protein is CSLAEGLAGRTYEQYF. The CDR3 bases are TGCAGCCTTGCCGAAGGACTAGCGGGTCGCACCTACGAGCAGTACTTC.

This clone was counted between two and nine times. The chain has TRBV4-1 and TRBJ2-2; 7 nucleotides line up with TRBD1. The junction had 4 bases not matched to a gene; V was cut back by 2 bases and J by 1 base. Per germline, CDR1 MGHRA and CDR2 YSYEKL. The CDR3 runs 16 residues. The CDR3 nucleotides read TGCGCCAGCAGCCAACCGGGACAGAAGAACACCGGGGAGCTGTTTTTT. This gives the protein CASSQPGQKNTGELFF.

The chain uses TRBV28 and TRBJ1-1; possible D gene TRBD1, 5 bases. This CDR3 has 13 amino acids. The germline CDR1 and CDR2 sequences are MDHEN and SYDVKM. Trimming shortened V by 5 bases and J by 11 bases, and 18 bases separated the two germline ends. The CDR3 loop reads CASSEGAEGSAFF. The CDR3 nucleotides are TGTGCCAGCAGTGAAGGTGCGGAGGGGAGCGCTTTCTTT. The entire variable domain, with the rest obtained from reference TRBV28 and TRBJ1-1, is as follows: DVKVTQSSRYLVKRTGEKVFLECVQDMDHENMFWYRQDPGLGLRLIYFSYDVKMKEKGDIPEGYSVSREKKERFSLILESASTNQTSMYLCASSEGAEGSAFFGQGTRLTVV.

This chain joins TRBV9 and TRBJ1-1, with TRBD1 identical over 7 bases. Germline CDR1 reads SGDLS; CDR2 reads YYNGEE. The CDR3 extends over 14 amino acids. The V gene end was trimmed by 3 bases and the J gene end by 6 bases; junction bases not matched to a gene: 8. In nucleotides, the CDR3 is TGTGCCAGCAGCGAGCACAGGGGTTCGCCTGAAGCTTTCTTT. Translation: CASSEHRGSPEAFF.

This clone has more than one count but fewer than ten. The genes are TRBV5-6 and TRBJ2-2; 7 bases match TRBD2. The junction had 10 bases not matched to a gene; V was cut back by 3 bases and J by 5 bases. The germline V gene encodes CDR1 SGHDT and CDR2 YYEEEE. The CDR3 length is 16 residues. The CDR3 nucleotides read TGTGCCAGCAGCTCCGGGACTAACAAATTAACCGGGGAGCTGTTTTTT. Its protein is CASSSGTNKLTGELFF.

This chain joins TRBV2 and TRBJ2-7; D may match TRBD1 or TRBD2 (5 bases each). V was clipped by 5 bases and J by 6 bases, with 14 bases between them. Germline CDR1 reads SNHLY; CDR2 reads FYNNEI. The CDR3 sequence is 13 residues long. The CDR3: CASSIGTEAEQYV. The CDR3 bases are TGTGCCAGCAGTATTGGGACCGAGGCCGAGCAGTACGTC.

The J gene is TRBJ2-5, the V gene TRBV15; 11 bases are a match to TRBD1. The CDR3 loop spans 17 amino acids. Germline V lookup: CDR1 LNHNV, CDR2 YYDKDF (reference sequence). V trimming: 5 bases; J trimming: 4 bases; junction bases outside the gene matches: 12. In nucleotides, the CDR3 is TGTGCCACCAGCGCCTCACTCTGGGGGACAGGGGGAGAGACCCAGTACTTC. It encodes CATSASLWGTGGETQYF. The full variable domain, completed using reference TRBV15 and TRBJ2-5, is DAMVIQNPRYQVTQFGKPVTLSCSQTLNHNVMYWYQQKSSQAPKLLFHYYDKDFNNEADTPDNFQSRRPNTSFCFLDIRSPGLGDTAMYLCATSASLWGTGGETQYFGPGTRLLVL.

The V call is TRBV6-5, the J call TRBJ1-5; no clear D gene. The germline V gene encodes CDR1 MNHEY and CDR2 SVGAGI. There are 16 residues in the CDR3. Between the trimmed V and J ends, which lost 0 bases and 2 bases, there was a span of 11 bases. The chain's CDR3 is CASSYSWQEGNQPQHF. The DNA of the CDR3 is TGTGCCAGCAGTTACTCGTGGCAGGAGGGCAATCAGCCCCAGCATTTT.

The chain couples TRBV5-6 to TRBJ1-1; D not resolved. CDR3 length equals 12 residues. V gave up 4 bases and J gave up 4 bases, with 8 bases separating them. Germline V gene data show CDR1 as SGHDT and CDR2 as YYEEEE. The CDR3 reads CASSQVGTEAFF. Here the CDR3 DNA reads TGTGCCAGCAGCCAAGTGGGCACTGAAGCTTTCTTT.

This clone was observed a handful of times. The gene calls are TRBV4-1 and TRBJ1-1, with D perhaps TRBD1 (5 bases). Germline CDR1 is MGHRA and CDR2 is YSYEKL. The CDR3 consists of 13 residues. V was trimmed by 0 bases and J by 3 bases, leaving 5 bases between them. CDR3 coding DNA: TGCGCCAGCAGCCAAGACAGGGACACTGAAGCTTTCTTT. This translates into CASSQDRDTEAFF.

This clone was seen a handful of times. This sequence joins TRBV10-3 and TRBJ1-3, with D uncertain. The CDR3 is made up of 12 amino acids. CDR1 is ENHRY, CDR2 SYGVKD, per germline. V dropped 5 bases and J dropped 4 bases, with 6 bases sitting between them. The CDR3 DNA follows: TGTGCCATCAGTCCCGAGGGAAACACCATATATTTT. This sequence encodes CAISPEGNTIYF.

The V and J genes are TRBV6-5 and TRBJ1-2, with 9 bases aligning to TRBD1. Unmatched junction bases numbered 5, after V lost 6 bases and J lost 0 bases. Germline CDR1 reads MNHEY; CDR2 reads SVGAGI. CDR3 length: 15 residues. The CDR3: CASSRGTGTNYGYTF. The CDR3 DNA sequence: TGTGCCAGCAGCCGAGGGACAGGGACTAACTATGGCTACACCTTC.

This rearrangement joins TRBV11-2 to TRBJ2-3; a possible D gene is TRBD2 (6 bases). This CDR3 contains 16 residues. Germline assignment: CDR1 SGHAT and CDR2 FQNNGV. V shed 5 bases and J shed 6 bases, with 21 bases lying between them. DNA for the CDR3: TGTGCCAGCAGCATAGGAGGGGCCGGAAAGGGGGATACGCAGTATTTT. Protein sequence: CASSIGGAGKGDTQYF.